The 24 T cell receptor beta chains below were found in one sample sequenced in a study of cytomegalovirus exposure and HLA in healthy donors. Use of 60 Vbeta and 13 Jbeta primers characterized the PCR. Repertoires were generated with immunoSEQ multiplex PCR, while TCRdb's copy carries only in-frame clones and drops some. This sample contains roughly 120,000 clones. Input material: PBMCs. These receptors all come from a man aged 25-40 years in good health and CMV-seronegative.

This sequence joins TRBV18 and TRBJ2-5; 8 positions match TRBD2. The CDR3 length is 16 residues. Trimming took 8 bases from V and 5 from J; bases not matched to a gene: 16. Germline V CDR1 and CDR2: KGHSH, LQKENI. CDR3 nucleotides: TGTGCCAGCACCCACCCTCGGGAGGGGTGGCAGGAGACCCAGTACTTC. This codes for CASTHPREGWQETQYF.

The chain carries TRBV7-2 and TRBJ2-5; 15 bases fit TRBD2. With 4 bases clipped from V and 2 bases from J, the junction kept 8 bases outside the gene matches. This CDR3 region has 18 residues. Per the germline V gene, CDR1 is SGHTA and CDR2 is FQGNSA. The CDR3 reads CASSSFGLAGGGQETQYF. Here the CDR3 DNA reads TGTGCCAGCAGCTCTTTCGGACTAGCGGGAGGGGGTCAAGAGACCCAGTACTTC.

The chain carries TRBV7-2 and TRBJ1-2, with D perhaps matching TRBD1 (6 bases). The germline gives CDR1 SGHTA, CDR2 FQGNSA. V gave up 4 bases and J gave up 6 bases, with 27 bases separating them. CDR3 length: 18 residues. In DNA, the CDR3 is TGTGCCAGCAGCTCAGATATGGGTAGGACAGACCCTAATGATGGCTACACCTTC. Protein product: CASSSDMGRTDPNDGYTF.

The chain joins TRBV7-2 to TRBJ1-5, with D uncertain. Trimming removed 4 bases from V and 0 bases from J, with 4 bases in between. In germline, CDR1 is SGHTA, CDR2 FQGNSA. The CDR3 has 13 amino acids. This chain's CDR3 is CASSSYSNQPQHF. DNA for the CDR3: TGTGCCAGCAGCTCTTATAGCAATCAGCCCCAGCATTTT.

V gene TRBV5-1 combines with J gene TRBJ1-1; D gene ambiguous. The CDR3 contains 14 residues. Looked up from germline, CDR1 is SGHRS and CDR2 is YFSETQ. Trimming cost V 0 bases and J 0 bases, with 6 bases left between them. The CDR3 nucleotides are TGCGCCAGCAGCTTGGGGAGTGTGAACACTGAAGCTTTCTTT. Its translation: CASSLGSVNTEAFF. Looking up the rest from reference TRBV5-1 and TRBJ1-1 gives the full variable domain: KAGVTQTPRYLIKTRGQQVTLSCSPISGHRSVSWYQQTPGQGLQFLFEYFSETQRNKGNFPGRFSGRQFSNSRSEMNVSTLELGDSALYLCASSLGSVNTEAFFGQGTRLTVV.

This rearrangement joins TRBV7-9 to TRBJ1-2; the D is unclear. CDR1 is SEHNR, CDR2 FQNEAQ, per germline (reference sequence). CDR3 length: 14 amino acids. Between the trimmed V and J ends, which lost 5 bases and 2 bases, there was a span of 12 bases. The CDR3 region is CASSQRPGNYGYTF. The DNA for the CDR3 is TGTGCCAGCAGCCAAAGGCCGGGAAACTATGGCTACACCTTC.

The V and J genes are TRBV18 and TRBJ1-2, with 7 bases matching TRBD1. The V gene's germline CDR1 is KGHSH and CDR2 LQKENI. J gave up 3 bases and V 0 bases, and 7 bases lay outside the gene matches. The CDR3 has 16 amino acids. The CDR3 nucleotides read TGTGCCAGCTCACCACCATTAGGACAGGTCGACTATGGCTACACCTTC. It encodes CASSPPLGQVDYGYTF.

J is TRBJ2-7 and V is TRBV5-1, with TRBD2 matching over 7 bases. CDR1 is SGHRS and CDR2 is YFSETQ in the germline V gene. The V and J ends lost 1 base and 0 bases, in that order; junction bases with no gene match: 4. There are 15 residues in the CDR3. The CDR3, as DNA: TGCGCCAGCAGCTTGCTGGGGAGGGGCTCCTACGAGCAGTACTTC. Translated, it gives CASSLLGRGSYEQYF.

The gene calls are TRBV5-1 and TRBJ2-7; D call uncertain. Germline V gene data show CDR1 as SGHRS and CDR2 as YFSETQ. The V end was cut by 0 bases, the J end by 0 bases, with 13 bases between. The CDR3 length is 16 residues. The CDR3 sequence: CASSLDPGLSSYEQYF. CDR3 DNA sequence: TGCGCCAGCAGCTTGGATCCAGGATTAAGCTCCTACGAGCAGTACTTC.

The gene calls are TRBV29-1 and TRBJ2-7, with 14 bases identical to TRBD2. Germline CDR1 and CDR2: SQVTM and ANQGSEA. The CDR3 sequence is 20 residues long. V lost 0 bases and J lost 3; bases outside the gene matches: 16. The CDR3 DNA follows: TGCAGCGTTGAAGAGGTAATAGTGGGGACTAGCGGGAGTTCGGGCTACGAGCAGTACTTC. Amino acid sequence: CSVEEVIVGTSGSSGYEQYF.

The V gene is TRBV21-1, the J gene TRBJ2-7; the D call in the table, TRBD1, was not verified against the DNA. TRBV21-1 is an annotated pseudogene. There are 13 residues in the CDR3. The CDR3 loop reads CASSTRTVYEQYF. The CDR3 DNA sequence: TGTGCCAGCAGCACCCGGACAGTCTACGAGCAGTACTTC.

The chain couples TRBV7-2 to TRBJ2-1; TRBD1 matches at 8 bases. V shed 5 bases, J shed 9 bases, and the junction held 6 bases outside the gene matches. This CDR3 is 13 amino acids long. Germline loops: CDR1 SGHTA, CDR2 FQGNSA. CDR3 protein: CASSLQGVGEQFF. CDR3 in DNA: TGTGCCAGCAGCCTACAGGGGGTGGGTGAGCAGTTCTTC.

The chain recombines TRBV30 with TRBJ2-6; 7 nucleotides agree with TRBD2. There are 14 residues in the CDR3. In germline, CDR1 is GTSNPN, CDR2 SVGIG (reference sequence). J was trimmed by 2 bases and V by 5 bases; bases with no gene match: 3. CDR3 amino acids: CAWGGVPGANVLTF. CDR3 in DNA: TGTGCCTGGGGGGGGGTCCCTGGGGCCAACGTCCTGACTTTC.

The V and J genes are TRBV19 and TRBJ2-2; 8 bases line up with TRBD1. Trimming removed 8 bases from V and 1 base from J; junction bases left unmatched: 3. The CDR3 spans 14 residues. The V gene's germline CDR1 is LNHDA and CDR2 SQIVND (reference sequence). The CDR3 loop reads CASGDRGNTGELFF. The DNA of the CDR3 is TGTGCCAGTGGAGACAGGGGGAACACCGGGGAGCTGTTTTTT.

The chain recombines TRBV27 with TRBJ1-2; TRBD1 might be the D (5 bases). CDR1 MNHEY and CDR2 SMNVEV come from the germline V gene (reference sequence). This CDR3 is built from 15 residues. V lost 4 bases, J lost 2 bases, and 14 bases lay in between. The CDR3 sequence is CASSYSFGANYGYTF. The CDR3 DNA reads as TGTGCCAGCAGTTACTCGTTTGGGGCCAACTATGGCTACACCTTC.

The chain recombines TRBV7-6 with TRBJ1-1; D possibly corresponds to TRBD1 (6 bases). The CDR3 contains 14 residues. Germline CDR1 SGHVS, CDR2 FNYEAQ. V was trimmed by 2 bases and J by 1 base, leaving 8 bases between them. For the CDR3, the DNA is TGTGCCAGCAGCTTAACAGGGACGAACACTGAAGCTTTCTTT. Translation gives CASSLTGTNTEAFF.

V usage is TRBV2 and J usage is TRBJ2-7, with D uncertain. The CDR3 covers 12 residues. Germline CDR1 reads SNHLY; CDR2 reads FYNNEI. Trimming cost V 8 bases and J 5 bases, with 13 bases left between them. The chain's CDR3 is CASAPRGHEQYF. The CDR3, as DNA: TGTGCCAGCGCTCCTAGAGGCCACGAGCAGTACTTC. Full variable domain (outside the CDR3, taken from reference TRBV2 and TRBJ2-7): EPEVTQTPSHQVTQMGQEVILRCVPISNHLYFYWYRQILGQKVEFLVSFYNNEISEKSEIFDDQFSVERPDGSNFTLKIRSTKLEDSAMYFCASAPRGHEQYFGPGTRLTVT.

J is TRBJ1-6 and V is TRBV28; 8 bases agree with TRBD1. After removal of 7 bases from V and 7 bases from J, the junction contained 3 bases not matched to a gene. The CDR3 length is 13 residues. Germline CDR1 MDHEN, CDR2 SYDVKM. CDR3 in DNA: TGTGCCAGCAACAGGGGGTGGAATTCACCCCTCCACTTT. Protein: CASNRGWNSPLHF.

This chain connects TRBV6-6 to TRBJ1-2, with D unclear. Deletions cut 9 bases from V and 3 bases from J, with 8 bases between. The CDR3 runs to 11 residues. Germline V gene sequence: CDR1 MNHNY, CDR2 SVGAGI (reference sequence). As DNA, the CDR3 is TGTGCCAGTTCATTAGACTATGGCTACACCTTC. Translating gives CASSLDYGYTF.

The chain links TRBV10-3 to TRBJ1-6; D unresolved. The CDR3 consists of 15 residues. Germline V lookup: CDR1 ENHRY, CDR2 SYGVKD. V dropped 3 bases and J dropped 10 bases, with 16 bases sitting between them. The CDR3 region has the DNA TGTGCCATCAGTGAAACCGAGGGAGGGAGCTCACCCCTCCACTTT. This encodes CAISETEGGSSPLHF.

The chain uses TRBV10-3 and TRBJ2-4; TRBD1 matches 11 bases. Germline CDR1 reads ENHRY; CDR2 reads SYGVKD. This CDR3 is 14 amino acids long. Losses at the gene ends were 5 bases for V and 8 bases for J; bases not matched to a gene: 5. The CDR3 DNA follows: TGTGCCATCAGTCGGACAGGGGGCTGGGACATTCAGTACTTC. Translating it yields CAISRTGGWDIQYF.

CDR3 loop: CASSAGQGGYSDTQYF. The CDR3 coding sequence is TGTGCCAGCAGTGCGGGACAGGGGGGTTATTCAGATACGCAGTATTTT. V usage is TRBV28 and J usage is TRBJ2-3; 11 nucleotides align to TRBD1. The germline V gene has CDR1 MDHEN and CDR2 SYDVKM. The junction had 8 bases not matched to a gene; V was cut back by 5 bases and J by 4 bases. The CDR3 is 16 amino acids.

The chain employs TRBV30 and TRBJ2-7, with 7 bases identical to TRBD1. Germline V CDR1 and CDR2: GTSNPN, SVGIG (reference sequence). V was pared by 5 bases and J by 3 bases, with 4 bases of the junction left unmatched. The CDR3 length is 12 residues. The CDR3 region is CAWGGQYYEQYF. The CDR3 DNA reads as TGTGCCTGGGGGGGACAGTACTACGAGCAGTACTTC.

The V gene is TRBV7-3, the J gene TRBJ1-1; 8 bases are shared with TRBD1. CDR3 length: 16 residues. The trim removed 5 bases at V and 2 bases at J, leaving 10 bases unmatched. In germline, CDR1 is SGHTA, CDR2 FQGTGA. The CDR3 loop is CASSQPPGGENTEAFF. CDR3 coding DNA: TGTGCCAGCAGCCAACCGCCAGGGGGCGAAAACACTGAAGCTTTCTTT. The full variable domain, its missing parts supplied by reference TRBV7-3 and TRBJ1-1, is GAGVSQTPSNKVTEKGKYVELRCDPISGHTALYWYRQSLGQGPEFLIYFQGTGAADDSGLPNDRFFAVRPEGSVSTLKIQRTERGDSAVYLCASSQPPGGENTEAFFGQGTRLTVV.